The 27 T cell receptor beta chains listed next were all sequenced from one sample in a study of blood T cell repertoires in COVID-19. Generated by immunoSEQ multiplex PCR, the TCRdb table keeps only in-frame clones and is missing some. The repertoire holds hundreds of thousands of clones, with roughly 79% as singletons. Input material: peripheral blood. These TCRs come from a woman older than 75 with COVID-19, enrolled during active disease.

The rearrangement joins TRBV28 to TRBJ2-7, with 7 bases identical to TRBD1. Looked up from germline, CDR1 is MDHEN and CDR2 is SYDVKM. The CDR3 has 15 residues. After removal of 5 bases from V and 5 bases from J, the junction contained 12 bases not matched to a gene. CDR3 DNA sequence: TGTGCCAGCAGTCTCCCGGGACAGTTAAGCCACGAGCAGTACTTC. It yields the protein CASSLPGQLSHEQYF.

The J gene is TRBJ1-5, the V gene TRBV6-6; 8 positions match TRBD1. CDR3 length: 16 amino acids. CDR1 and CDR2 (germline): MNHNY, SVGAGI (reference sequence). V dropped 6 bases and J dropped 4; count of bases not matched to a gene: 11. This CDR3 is CASSSTGVQGNQPQHF. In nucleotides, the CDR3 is TGTGCCAGCAGCTCGACAGGGGTGCAAGGAAATCAGCCCCAGCATTTT.

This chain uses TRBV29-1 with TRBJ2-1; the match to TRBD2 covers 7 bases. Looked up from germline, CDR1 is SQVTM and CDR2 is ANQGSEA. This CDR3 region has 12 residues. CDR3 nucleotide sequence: TGCAGTGGCGGGAGCTCCTACAATGAGCAGTTCTTC. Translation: CSGGSSYNEQFF.

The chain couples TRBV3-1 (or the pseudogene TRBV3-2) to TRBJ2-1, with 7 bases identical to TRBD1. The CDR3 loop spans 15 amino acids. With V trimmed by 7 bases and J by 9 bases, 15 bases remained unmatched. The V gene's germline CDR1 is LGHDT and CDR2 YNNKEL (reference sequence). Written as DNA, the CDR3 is TGTGCCAGCACCCCTTTGGGACAGTCCTTGGGTGAGCAGTTCTTC. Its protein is CASTPLGQSLGEQFF.

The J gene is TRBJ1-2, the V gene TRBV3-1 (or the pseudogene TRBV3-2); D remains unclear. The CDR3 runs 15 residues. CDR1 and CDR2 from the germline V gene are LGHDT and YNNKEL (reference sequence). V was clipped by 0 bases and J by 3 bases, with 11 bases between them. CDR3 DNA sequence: TGTGCCAGCAGCCAAGATTGGTCACATGACTATGGCTACACCTTC. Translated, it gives CASSQDWSHDYGYTF.

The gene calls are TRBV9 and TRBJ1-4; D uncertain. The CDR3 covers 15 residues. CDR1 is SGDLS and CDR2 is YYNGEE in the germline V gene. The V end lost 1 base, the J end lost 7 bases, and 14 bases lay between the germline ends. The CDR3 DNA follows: TGTGCCAGCAGCGTAACCTCGGCGGGGATTGAAAAACTGTTTTTT. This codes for CASSVTSAGIEKLFF.

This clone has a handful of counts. In nucleotides, the CDR3 is TGTGCCAGCAGTCGTTACGGGACAGGGGTGGGCTACACCTTC. It encodes CASSRYGTGVGYTF. The gene calls are TRBV6-5 and TRBJ1-2, with 10 nucleotides matching TRBD1. V shed 5 bases and J 8 bases; nucleotides not matched to a gene: 8. CDR1 and CDR2 from the germline V gene are MNHEY and SVGAGI. The CDR3 has 14 amino acids.

The CDR3 DNA sequence: TGCGCCAGCAGCCTGTTAGCGGGGGCAGATACGCAGTATTTT. Encoded protein: CASSLLAGADTQYF. The chain carries TRBV4-3 and TRBJ2-3, with TRBD2 matching 9 bases. This CDR3 comprises 14 residues. Unmatched junction bases numbered 3, after V lost 4 bases and J lost 4 bases. The V gene's germline CDR1 is LGHNA and CDR2 YSLEER.

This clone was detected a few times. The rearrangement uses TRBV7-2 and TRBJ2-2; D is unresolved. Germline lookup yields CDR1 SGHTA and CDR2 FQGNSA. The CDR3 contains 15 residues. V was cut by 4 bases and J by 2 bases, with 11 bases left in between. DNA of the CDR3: TGTGCCAGCAGCTCCTCCGTCCTAAACACCGGGGAGCTGTTTTTT. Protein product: CASSSSVLNTGELFF.

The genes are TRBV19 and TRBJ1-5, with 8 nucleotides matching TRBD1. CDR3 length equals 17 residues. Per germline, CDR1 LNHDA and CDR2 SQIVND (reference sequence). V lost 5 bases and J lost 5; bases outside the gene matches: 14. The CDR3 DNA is TGTGCCAGTAGTCCAGACAGGGGAATTTCTGTTCATCAGCCCCAGCATTTT. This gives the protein CASSPDRGISVHQPQHF.

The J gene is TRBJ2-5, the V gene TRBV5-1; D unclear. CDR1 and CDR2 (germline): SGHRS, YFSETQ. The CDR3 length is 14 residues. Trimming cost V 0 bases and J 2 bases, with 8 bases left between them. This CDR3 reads CASSLGALQETQYF. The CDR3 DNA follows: TGCGCCAGCAGCTTGGGAGCACTTCAAGAGACCCAGTACTTC.

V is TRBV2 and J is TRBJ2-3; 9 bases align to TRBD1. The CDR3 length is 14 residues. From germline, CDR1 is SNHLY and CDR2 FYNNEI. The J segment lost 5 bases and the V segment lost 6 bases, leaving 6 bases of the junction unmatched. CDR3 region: CASSLDRGGDTQYF. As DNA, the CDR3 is TGTGCCAGCAGCCTGGACAGGGGTGGAGATACGCAGTATTTT.

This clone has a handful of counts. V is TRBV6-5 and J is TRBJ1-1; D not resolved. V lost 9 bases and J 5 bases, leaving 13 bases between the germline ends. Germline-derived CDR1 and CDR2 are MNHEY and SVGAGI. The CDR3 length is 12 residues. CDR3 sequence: CASREGRTEAFF. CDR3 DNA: TGTGCCAGTAGGGAGGGCCGGACTGAAGCTTTCTTT.

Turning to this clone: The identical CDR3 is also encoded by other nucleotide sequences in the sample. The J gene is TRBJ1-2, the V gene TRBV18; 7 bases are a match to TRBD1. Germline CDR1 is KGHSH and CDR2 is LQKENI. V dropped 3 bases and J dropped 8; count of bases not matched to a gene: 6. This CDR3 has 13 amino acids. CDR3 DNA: TGTGCCAGCTCACCTGACAGGGAGTACGGCTACACCTTC. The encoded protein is CASSPDREYGYTF.

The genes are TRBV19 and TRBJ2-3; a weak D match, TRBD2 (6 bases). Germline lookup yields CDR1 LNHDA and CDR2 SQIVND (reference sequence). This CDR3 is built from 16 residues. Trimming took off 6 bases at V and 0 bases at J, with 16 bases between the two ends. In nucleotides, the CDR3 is TGTGCCAGTAGCTCTCGGAGGGGTTCTAGCACAGATACGCAGTATTTT. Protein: CASSSRRGSSTDTQYF.

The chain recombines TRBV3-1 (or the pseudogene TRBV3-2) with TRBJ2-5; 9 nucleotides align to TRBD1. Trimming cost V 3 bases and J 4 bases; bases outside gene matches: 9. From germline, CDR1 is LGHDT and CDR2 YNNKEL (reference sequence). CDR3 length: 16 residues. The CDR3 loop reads CASSHGDRVEGETQYF. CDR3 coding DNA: TGTGCCAGCAGCCACGGGGACAGGGTAGAAGGAGAGACCCAGTACTTC.

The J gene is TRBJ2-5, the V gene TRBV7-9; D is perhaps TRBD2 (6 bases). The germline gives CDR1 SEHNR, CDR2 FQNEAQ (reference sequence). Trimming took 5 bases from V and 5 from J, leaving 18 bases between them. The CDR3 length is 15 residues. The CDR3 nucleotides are TGTGCCAGCAGCGGGGGAGGCGGGGCACGGGAGACCCAGTACTTC. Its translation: CASSGGGGARETQYF. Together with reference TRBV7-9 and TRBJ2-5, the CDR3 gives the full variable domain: DTGVSQNPRHKITKRGQNVTFRCDPISEHNRLYWYRQTLGQGPEFLTYFQNEAQLEKSRLLSDRFSAERPKGSFSTLEIQRTEQGDSAMYLCASSGGGGARETQYFGPGTRLLVL.

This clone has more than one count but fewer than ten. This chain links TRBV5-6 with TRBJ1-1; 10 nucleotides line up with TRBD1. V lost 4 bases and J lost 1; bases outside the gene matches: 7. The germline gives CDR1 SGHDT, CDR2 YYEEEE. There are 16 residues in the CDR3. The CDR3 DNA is TGTGCCAGCAGCCTGGTAGGACAGGGGGGGAACACTGAAGCTTTCTTT. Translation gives CASSLVGQGGNTEAFF.

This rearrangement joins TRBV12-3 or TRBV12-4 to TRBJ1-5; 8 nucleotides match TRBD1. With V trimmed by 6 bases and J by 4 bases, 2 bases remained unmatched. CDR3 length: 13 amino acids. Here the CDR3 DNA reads TGTGCCAGCAGCCGGACAGGGAATCAGCCCCAGCATTTT. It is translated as CASSRTGNQPQHF.

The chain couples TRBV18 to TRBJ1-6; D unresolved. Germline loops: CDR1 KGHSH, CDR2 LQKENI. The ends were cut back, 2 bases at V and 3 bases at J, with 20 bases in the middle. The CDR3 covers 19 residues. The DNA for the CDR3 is TGTGCCAGCTCACCATACCTCTCAATGGCGGGCAACTATAATTCACCCCTCCACTTT. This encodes CASSPYLSMAGNYNSPLHF.

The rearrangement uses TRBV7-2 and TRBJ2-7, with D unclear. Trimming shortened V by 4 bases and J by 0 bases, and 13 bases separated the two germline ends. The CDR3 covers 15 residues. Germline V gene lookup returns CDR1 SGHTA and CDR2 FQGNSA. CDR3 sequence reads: CASSSRGLPSYEQYF. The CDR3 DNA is TGTGCCAGCAGCTCCCGCGGTCTACCCTCCTACGAGCAGTACTTC.

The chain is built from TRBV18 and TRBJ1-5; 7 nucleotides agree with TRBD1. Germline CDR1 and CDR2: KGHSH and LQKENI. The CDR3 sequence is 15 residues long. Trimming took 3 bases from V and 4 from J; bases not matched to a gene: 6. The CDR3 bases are TGTGCCAGCTCACCTACCACAGGGGCAAATCAGCCCCAGCATTTT. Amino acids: CASSPTTGANQPQHF.

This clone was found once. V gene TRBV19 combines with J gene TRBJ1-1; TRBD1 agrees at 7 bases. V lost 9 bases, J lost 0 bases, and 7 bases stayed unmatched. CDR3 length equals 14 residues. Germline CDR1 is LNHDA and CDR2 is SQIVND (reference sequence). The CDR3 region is CASRGQLLNTEAFF. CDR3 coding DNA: TGTGCCAGCCGGGGACAGCTTCTGAACACTGAAGCTTTCTTT.

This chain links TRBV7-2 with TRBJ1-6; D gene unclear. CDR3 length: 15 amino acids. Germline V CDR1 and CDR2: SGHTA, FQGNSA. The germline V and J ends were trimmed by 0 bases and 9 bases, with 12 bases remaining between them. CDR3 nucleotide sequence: TGTGCCAGCAGCTTAGCTCCTACGTCTAGTTCACCCCTCCACTTT. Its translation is CASSLAPTSSSPLHF.

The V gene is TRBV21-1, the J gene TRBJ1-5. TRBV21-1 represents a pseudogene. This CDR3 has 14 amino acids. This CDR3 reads CASPPRGGNQPQHF. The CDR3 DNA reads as TGTGCCAGCCCACCCCGGGGGGGAAATCAGCCCCAGCATTTT.

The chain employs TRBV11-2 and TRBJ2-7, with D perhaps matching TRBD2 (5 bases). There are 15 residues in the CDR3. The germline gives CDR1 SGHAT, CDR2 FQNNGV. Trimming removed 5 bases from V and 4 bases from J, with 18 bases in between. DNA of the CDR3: TGTGCCAGCAGCGGCGATAGCGACGGGCCTTACGAGCAGTACTTC. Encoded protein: CASSGDSDGPYEQYF. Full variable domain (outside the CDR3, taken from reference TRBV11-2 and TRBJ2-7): EAGVAQSPRYKIIEKRQSVAFWCNPISGHATLYWYQQILGQGPKLLIQFQNNGVVDDSQLPKDRFSAERLKGVDSTLKIQPAKLEDSAVYLCASSGDSDGPYEQYFGPGTRLTVT.

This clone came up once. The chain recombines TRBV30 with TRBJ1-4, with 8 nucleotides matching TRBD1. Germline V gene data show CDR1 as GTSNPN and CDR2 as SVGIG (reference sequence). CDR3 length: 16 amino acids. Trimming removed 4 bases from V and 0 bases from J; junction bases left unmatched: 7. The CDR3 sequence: CAWTRTGTPTNEKLFF. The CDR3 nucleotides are TGTGCCTGGACTCGGACAGGGACCCCAACTAATGAAAAACTGTTTTTT.